Detailed here is one TCR beta chain. The germline gives CDR1 SQVTM, CDR2 ANQGSEA. V lost 6 bases and J lost 2; bases outside the gene matches: 7. The CDR3 length is 16 residues. The sample is drawn from a study of cytomegalovirus exposure and HLA in healthy donors. It was with 60 Vbeta and 13 Jbeta primers that the PCR ran. The table came from immunoSEQ multiplex PCR; TCRdb's copy has only in-frame clones and leaves some out. This sample has 100,000 to 150,000 clones, with roughly three quarters found just once. The rearrangement links TRBV29-1 to TRBJ2-1, with 13 bases aligning to TRBD2. Sequencing was performed on PBMCs. The receptor's source is a woman in her sixties in good health and CMV-seronegative. CDR3 residues: CSVKGTSGKPYNEQFF. The DNA for the CDR3 is TGCAGCGTGAAAGGGACTAGCGGGAAGCCCTACAATGAGCAGTTCTTC.